Each of the 23 T cell receptor beta chains below was sequenced from the same sample in a study of siplizumab effects on memory and regulatory T cells. Measured with immunoSEQ multiplex PCR; TCRdb has only the in-frame clones, and not every one. Of about 100,000 clones in the sample, approximately 92% were seen once. Sequencing used CD4+ T cells sorted from blood. The receptors derive from a human donor in good health.

The rearrangement links TRBV18 to TRBJ1-3, with a possible D match to TRBD1 (6 bases). CDR3 length: 16 residues. CDR1 and CDR2 from the germline V gene are KGHSH and LQKENI. Trimming shortened V by 5 bases and J by 0 bases, and 14 bases separated the two germline ends. CDR3 nucleotides: TGTGCCAGCTCAATAGGGGACACCTTCTCTGGAAACACCATATATTTT. Protein sequence: CASSIGDTFSGNTIYF.

The chain joins TRBV5-1 to TRBJ1-6, with TRBD1 as a possible D gene (5 bases). V lost 5 bases and J lost 6, with 18 bases in between. CDR1 SGHRS and CDR2 YFSETQ come from the germline V gene. The CDR3 spans 16 residues. Written as DNA, the CDR3 is TGCGCCAGCAGGTCGCTGTCGCGGGGCTCTAATTCACCCCTCCACTTT. It codes for CASRSLSRGSNSPLHF.

This chain links TRBV21-1 with TRBJ2-7; the table gives TRBD1 as D, unverified against the DNA. TRBV21-1 is a pseudogene. The CDR3 spans 14 residues. CDR3 amino acids: CASSTRDRDYEQYF. The CDR3 DNA sequence: TGTGCCAGCAGCACTCGGGACAGGGATTACGAGCAGTACTTC.

V and J are TRBV7-6 and TRBJ2-1, with TRBD1 matching 7 bases. V lost 5 bases to trimming and J lost 2 bases; unmatched junction nucleotides: 6. The CDR3 contains 15 residues. Germline CDR1 reads SGHVS; CDR2 reads FNYEAQ. The CDR3: CASSTRQGPYNEQFF. Here the CDR3 DNA reads TGTGCCAGCAGCACCCGACAGGGACCCTACAATGAGCAGTTCTTC.

The J gene is TRBJ1-6, the V gene TRBV5-6; D gene uncertain. Germline V gene sequence: CDR1 SGHDT, CDR2 YYEEEE. The CDR3 has 16 amino acids. With 2 bases removed from V and 0 bases from J, the gap between germline ends came to 9 bases. The chain's CDR3 is CASSFWRSSYNSPLHF. CDR3 DNA: TGTGCCAGCAGCTTCTGGAGGAGCTCCTATAATTCACCCCTCCACTTT.

This sequence joins TRBV5-1 and TRBJ1-4; D perhaps matches TRBD1 (5 bases). V lost 0 bases and J 0 bases, leaving 6 bases between the germline ends. Germline CDR1 and CDR2: SGHRS and YFSETQ. The CDR3 extends over 15 amino acids. The CDR3 DNA reads as TGCGCCAGCAGCTTGGCAGGGACAACTAATGAAAAACTGTTTTTT. Protein sequence: CASSLAGTTNEKLFF.

The V and J genes are TRBV7-3 and TRBJ2-3; possible D gene TRBD2, 6 bases. CDR1 is SGHTA and CDR2 is FQGTGA in the germline V gene. This CDR3 contains 15 residues. Trimming removed 4 bases at V and 11 bases at J, with 22 bases between. CDR3 nucleotide sequence: TGTGCCAGCAGCTCCAACCCCCTGGCGGGACCGGGGCAGTATTTT. It specifies CASSSNPLAGPGQYF. The full variable domain, with the rest looked up from reference TRBV7-3 and TRBJ2-3, is GAGVSQTPSNKVTEKGKYVELRCDPISGHTALYWYRQSLGQGPEFLIYFQGTGAADDSGLPNDRFFAVRPEGSVSTLKIQRTERGDSAVYLCASSSNPLAGPGQYFGPGTRLTVL.

V is TRBV4-1 and J is TRBJ1-3, with unresolved D. Germline V gene data show CDR1 as MGHRA and CDR2 as YSYEKL. The CDR3 runs to 14 residues. Trimming took off 0 bases at V and 4 bases at J, with 7 bases between the two ends. CDR3 DNA sequence: TGCGCCAGCAGCCAAGATCAGGAAGGAAACACCATATATTTT. This codes for CASSQDQEGNTIYF.

The genes are TRBV7-3 and TRBJ2-3, with no clear D. The CDR3 is 14 amino acids. The germline gives CDR1 SGHTA, CDR2 FQGTGA. V lost 2 bases to trimming and J lost 4 bases, with 10 bases between them. The chain's CDR3 is CASSLYGPADTQYF. In nucleotides, the CDR3 is TGTGCCAGCAGCTTATATGGCCCGGCAGATACGCAGTATTTT.

The chain is built from TRBV6-5 and TRBJ2-2, with D unresolved. The CDR3 is 15 residues long. Germline CDR1 is MNHEY and CDR2 is SVGAGI. Trimming left V 0 bases short and J 5 bases short, with 10 bases between. CDR3 DNA sequence: TGTGCCAGCAGTTACTCGATAGTAGGGACCGGGGAGCTGTTTTTT. Its protein product is CASSYSIVGTGELFF.

This clone was recorded only once. The rearrangement links TRBV11-3 to TRBJ2-7, with 11 nucleotides matching TRBD1. The CDR3 is 13 residues long. J gave up 6 bases and V 5 bases, and 3 bases lay outside the gene matches. Per the germline V gene, CDR1 is SGHNT and CDR2 is YENEEA. CDR3 sequence reads: CASSTGTGGEQYF. Written as DNA, the CDR3 is TGTGCCAGCAGCACTGGGACAGGGGGCGAGCAGTACTTC.

J is TRBJ1-2 and V is TRBV5-1; D remains unclear. Deletions cut 4 bases from V and 3 bases from J, with 13 bases between. CDR1 and CDR2 from the germline V gene are SGHRS and YFSETQ. The CDR3 totals 14 residues. CDR3 in DNA: TGCGCCAGCAGCCCTTCTGGCGGGGACTATGGCTACACCTTC. It is translated as CASSPSGGDYGYTF. The full variable domain, with the rest looked up from reference TRBV5-1 and TRBJ1-2, is KAGVTQTPRYLIKTRGQQVTLSCSPISGHRSVSWYQQTPGQGLQFLFEYFSETQRNKGNFPGRFSGRQFSNSRSEMNVSTLELGDSALYLCASSPSGGDYGYTFGSGTRLTVV.

There are a few counts of this clone. The chain is built from TRBV28 and TRBJ1-1; possibly TRBD1 for D (6 bases). The germline V gene encodes CDR1 MDHEN and CDR2 SYDVKM. This CDR3 region has 14 residues. The V end was cut by 7 bases, the J end by 0 bases, with 12 bases between. CDR3 DNA sequence: TGTGCCAGCATCGACAGGCCCATGAACACTGAAGCTTTCTTT. Amino acid sequence: CASIDRPMNTEAFF. Supplemented by reference TRBV28 and TRBJ1-1, the full variable domain reads DVKVTQSSRYLVKRTGEKVFLECVQDMDHENMFWYRQDPGLGLRLIYFSYDVKMKEKGDIPEGYSVSREKKERFSLILESASTNQTSMYLCASIDRPMNTEAFFGQGTRLTVV.

The chain is built from TRBV19 and TRBJ2-4, with D perhaps TRBD2 (7 bases). CDR3 length equals 16 residues. Germline CDR1 is LNHDA and CDR2 is SQIVND (reference sequence). V was trimmed by 7 bases and J by 1 base, leaving 17 bases between them. CDR3 DNA sequence: TGTGCCAGTACGGCCTACGAGGGGGGGGCCAAAAACATTCAGTACTTC. Residues: CASTAYEGGAKNIQYF.

V is TRBV28 and J is TRBJ2-3; D gene uncertain. The CDR3 has 15 amino acids. Germline-derived CDR1 and CDR2 are MDHEN and SYDVKM. The V end was cut by 6 bases, the J end by 5 bases, with 18 bases between. CDR3 amino acids: CASSPVDPVGDTQYF. The CDR3 nucleotides read TGTGCCAGCAGCCCTGTCGACCCAGTAGGAGATACGCAGTATTTT.

The J gene is TRBJ1-1, the V gene TRBV28, with D unresolved. Germline CDR1 reads MDHEN; CDR2 reads SYDVKM. This CDR3 spans 13 amino acids. V was shortened by 6 bases and J by 7 bases, with 15 bases between the two germline ends. This CDR3 reads CASRVPGSYEAFF. CDR3 in DNA: TGTGCCAGCAGGGTCCCCGGGTCCTATGAAGCTTTCTTT.

This chain connects TRBV5-1 to TRBJ1-6, with 7 bases identical to TRBD1. J was trimmed by 10 bases and V by 4 bases; bases with no gene match: 8. The germline gives CDR1 SGHRS, CDR2 YFSETQ. The CDR3 runs to 14 residues. CDR3 bases: TGCGCCAGCAGCGAGACAGGGCTTATCTCACCCCTCCACTTT. Translation gives CASSETGLISPLHF. The full variable domain, in which reference TRBV5-1 and TRBJ1-6 provide the parts outside the CDR3, is KAGVTQTPRYLIKTRGQQVTLSCSPISGHRSVSWYQQTPGQGLQFLFEYFSETQRNKGNFPGRFSGRQFSNSRSEMNVSTLELGDSALYLCASSETGLISPLHFGNGTRLTVT.

The V call is TRBV29-1, the J call TRBJ2-2, with a tentative D call TRBD1 (6 bases). Germline CDR1 SQVTM, CDR2 ANQGSEA. The CDR3 has 11 residues. Trimming pared 6 bases from V and 6 bases from J, leaving 8 bases between. CDR3 coding DNA: TGCAGCGTACAGGGTCCCGGGGAGCTGTTTTTT. Encoded protein: CSVQGPGELFF.

This clone was counted between two and nine times. The rearrangement uses TRBV19 and TRBJ1-5; no clear D. V was pared by 5 bases and J by 2 bases, with 10 bases between. The germline gives CDR1 LNHDA, CDR2 SQIVND (reference sequence). The CDR3 consists of 14 residues. For the CDR3, the DNA is TGTGCCAGTAGTTTCGGACGGGGCAATCAGCCCCAGCATTTT. The encoded protein is CASSFGRGNQPQHF.

The chain recombines TRBV29-1 with TRBJ2-7, with 7 bases matching TRBD2. Per the germline V gene, CDR1 is SQVTM and CDR2 is ANQGSEA. The CDR3 sequence is 13 residues long. The trim removed 7 bases at V and 1 base at J, leaving 7 bases unmatched. Here the CDR3 reads CSALERGSYEQYF. CDR3 sequence (DNA): TGCAGCGCCCTTGAGCGGGGATCCTACGAGCAGTACTTC.

The chain has TRBV30 and TRBJ2-5; 9 nucleotides line up with TRBD2. The CDR3 has 14 amino acids. V gave up 2 bases and J gave up 3 bases; unmatched junction bases: 4. Germline CDR1 is GTSNPN and CDR2 is SVGIG (reference sequence). CDR3 protein: CAWSPGLAEETQYF. DNA for the CDR3: TGTGCCTGGAGTCCGGGACTAGCCGAAGAGACCCAGTACTTC.

The V gene is TRBV5-1, the J gene TRBJ2-2, with D tentatively TRBD1 (5 bases). This CDR3 is 13 amino acids long. Trimming cost V 3 bases and J 4 bases, with 7 bases left between them. Germline-derived CDR1 and CDR2 are SGHRS and YFSETQ. The CDR3 nucleotides are TGCGCCAGCAGCTCCGACAGCACCGGGGAGCTGTTTTTT. Its protein is CASSSDSTGELFF.

The rearrangement joins TRBV5-1 to TRBJ1-2; possibly TRBD1 for D (6 bases). The CDR3 has 16 amino acids. From germline, CDR1 is SGHRS and CDR2 YFSETQ. V was shortened by 0 bases and J by 4 bases, with 16 bases between the two germline ends. The CDR3 is CASSLGDTASIYGYTF. The CDR3 DNA is TGCGCCAGCAGCTTGGGGGACACTGCATCGATCTATGGCTACACCTTC. Looking up the rest from reference TRBV5-1 and TRBJ1-2 gives the full variable domain: KAGVTQTPRYLIKTRGQQVTLSCSPISGHRSVSWYQQTPGQGLQFLFEYFSETQRNKGNFPGRFSGRQFSNSRSEMNVSTLELGDSALYLCASSLGDTASIYGYTFGSGTRLTVV.